This T cell receptor (beta chain) was sequenced in a study of T cells in Graves' hyperthyroidism and ophthalmopathy. This clonotype was seen a few times. Amplification targeted TCR beta CDR3 regions from RNA transcripts. RT-PCR in the first round (using the HTBI primer set) targeted the TCR CDR3. TCRdb re-derived calls from the multiplex PCR reads in MiXCR, one entry per CDR3 protein. In the table there are 300,000 to 400,000 distinct CDR3 sequences, 15% to 20% of which are singletons. The germline CDR1 and CDR2 sequences are SGDLS and YYNGEE. With V trimmed by 0 bases and J by 5 bases, 5 bases remained unmatched. The CDR3 length is 15 residues.

The specimen was blood. The V call is TRBV9, the J call TRBJ2-5; 9 bases map to TRBD1. The clonotype was recovered from a woman between 45 and 65 years old with Graves' hyperthyroidism. In DNA, the CDR3 is TGTGCCAGCAGCGTAGCGGCAGGGACAGGGGAGACCCAGTACTTC. Amino acid sequence: CASSVAAGTGETQYF.